A selection of T cell receptor beta chains follows, all from one sample in a study of blood T cell repertoires in COVID-19. The data were produced by immunoSEQ multiplex PCR, yet TCRdb's version contains in-frame clones alone and is incomplete. The table includes some 30,000 clones, just over 85% detected once. Sample: peripheral blood. These receptors were taken from a human donor in a cohort sampled during active COVID-19. Both conserved end residues are part of each CDR3. The D gene is left open where the match is weak. Clone sizes are given selectively: once, few, many, or a class where the clone is expanded.

>.|.|TRBJ2-5|TRBV6-5
CASSYSAGASQAQYF
TGTGCCAGCAGTTACTCTGCGGGGGCCTCTCAGGCCCAGTACTTC
>.|.|TRBJ1-5|TRBV30
CAWSEGGGQPQHF
TGTGCCTGGAGTGAGGGGGGGGGTCAGCCCCAGCATTTT
>.|TRBD2|TRBJ2-1|TRBV19
CASRGGEQFF
TGTGCCAGTAGGGGAGGGGAGCAGTTCTTC
>.|.|TRBJ1-6|TRBV9
CASSVAAEPYSPLHF
TGTGCCAGCAGCGTAGCTGCGGAGCCTTATTCACCCCTCCACTTT
>.|.|TRBJ2-2|TRBV29-1
CSVDWRGTGELFF
TGCAGCGTTGACTGGCGGGGCACCGGGGAGCTGTTTTTT
>once|TRBD1|TRBJ1-2|TRBV5-1
CASSRDSSSYGYTF
TGCGCCAGCAGCCGGGACAGCTCCTCCTATGGCTACACCTTC
>few|TRBD1|TRBJ1-1|TRBV3-1/TRBV3-2
CASRHGTGLKTEAFF
TGTGCCAGCAGACACGGGACAGGGTTGAAGACTGAAGCTTTCTTT
>.|.|TRBJ2-7|TRBV9
CASSVGGGHGEQYF
TGTGCCAGCAGCGTAGGTGGGGGCCACGGCGAGCAGTACTTC
>few|TRBD1|TRBJ2-7|TRBV29-1
CSVAGGIGIEQYF
TGCAGCGTGGCAGGGGGTATTGGGATCGAGCAGTACTTC
>.|.|TRBJ1-5|TRBV4-1
CASSQDSSNQPQHF
TGCGCCAGCAGCCAAGATTCATCAAATCAGCCCCAGCATTTT
>.|.|TRBJ2-3|TRBV6-1
CASSEGRATRVDTQYF
TGTGCCAGCAGTGAAGGGAGGGCCACGAGGGTAGATACGCAGTATTTT
>.|.|TRBJ1-4|TRBV14
CASSQDRGWNEKLFF
TGTGCCAGCAGCCAAGATCGGGGGTGGAATGAAAAACTGTTTTTT
>.|TRBD1|TRBJ2-7|TRBV6-5
CASSYETGRDEQYF
TGTGCCAGCAGTTATGAGACAGGGCGCGACGAGCAGTACTTC
>.|.|TRBJ1-1|TRBV6-5
CASSYSSGDTEAFF
TGTGCCAGCAGTTATAGTTCGGGGGACACTGAAGCTTTCTTT
>.|.|TRBJ1-4|TRBV7-8
CASSLDRLGEKLFF
TGTGCCAGCAGCTTAGACAGGTTGGGTGAAAAACTGTTTTTT
>.|.|TRBJ2-7|TRBV30
CAWRRGYEQYF
TGTGCCTGGAGAAGGGGATACGAGCAGTACTTC
>.|.|TRBJ2-1|TRBV6-2/TRBV6-3
CASSYSASAGEQFF
TGTGCCAGCAGTTACTCAGCGAGCGCCGGGGAGCAGTTCTTC
>.|.|TRBJ2-3|TRBV29-1
CSVEGGPWGTDTQYF
TGCAGCGTTGAAGGAGGGCCCTGGGGCACAGATACGCAGTATTTT
>.|.|TRBJ2-7|TRBV7-6
CASSLEGGREQYF
TGTGCCAGCAGTTTGGAGGGGGGGCGCGAGCAGTACTTC
>.|TRBD1|TRBJ1-1|TRBV12-3/TRBV12-4
CASSFLDRGRAFF
TGTGCCAGCAGTTTTCTGGACAGGGGACGGGCTTTCTTT
>.|.|TRBJ1-6|TRBV7-8
CASSLYSSYNSPLHF
TGTGCCAGCAGCTTATATAGCTCCTATAATTCACCCCTCCACTTT
>.|TRBD2|TRBJ2-1|TRBV7-2
CASRPELASNEQFF
TGTGCCAGCAGACCCGAACTAGCGTCCAATGAGCAGTTCTTC
>.|TRBD1|TRBJ1-4|TRBV5-1
CASSSVGQGGEKLFF
TGCGCCAGCAGCTCGGTGGGACAGGGTGGGGAAAAACTGTTTTTT
>.|TRBD1|TRBJ1-1|TRBV5-1
CASSLELTGDTEAFF
TGCGCCAGCAGCCTTGAGCTCACAGGGGACACTGAAGCTTTCTTT